The source of this T cell receptor beta chain is a study of technical replicates of blood from several donors. The CDR3 covers 14 residues. The V gene's germline CDR1 is SGHNT and CDR2 YENEEA. J lost 5 bases, V lost 7 bases, and 9 bases had no gene match. Sequencing was performed with immunoSEQ multiplex PCR; in TCRdb, only in-frame clones are kept and a portion is missing. Among around 100,000 clones listed, 95% were seen once. This chain uses TRBV11-3 with TRBJ2-7, with 9 positions matching TRBD1. The sample was T cells isolated from PBMCs. The receptor's source is a human donor in good health. The CDR3 reads CASKRDRATNEQYF. CDR3 nucleotide sequence: TGTGCCAGCAAACGGGACAGGGCGACGAACGAGCAGTACTTC.